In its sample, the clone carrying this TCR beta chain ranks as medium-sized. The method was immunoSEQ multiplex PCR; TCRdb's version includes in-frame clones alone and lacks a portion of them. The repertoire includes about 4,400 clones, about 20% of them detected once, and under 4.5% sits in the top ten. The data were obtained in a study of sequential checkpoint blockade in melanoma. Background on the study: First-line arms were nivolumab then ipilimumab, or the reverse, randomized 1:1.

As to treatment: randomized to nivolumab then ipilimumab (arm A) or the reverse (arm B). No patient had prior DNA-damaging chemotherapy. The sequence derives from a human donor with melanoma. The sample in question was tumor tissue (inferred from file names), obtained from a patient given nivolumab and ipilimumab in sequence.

CDR3 in amino acids: CASSQGQGGNSPLHF. CDR3 DNA sequence: TGTGCCAGCAGCCAAGGACAGGGGGGAAATTCACCCCTCCACTTT. J is TRBJ1-6 and V is TRBV11-3, with TRBD1 matching over 10 bases. After removal of 5 bases from V and 7 bases from J, the junction contained 5 bases not matched to a gene. There are 15 residues in the CDR3. Germline V gene sequence: CDR1 SGHNT, CDR2 YENEEA.